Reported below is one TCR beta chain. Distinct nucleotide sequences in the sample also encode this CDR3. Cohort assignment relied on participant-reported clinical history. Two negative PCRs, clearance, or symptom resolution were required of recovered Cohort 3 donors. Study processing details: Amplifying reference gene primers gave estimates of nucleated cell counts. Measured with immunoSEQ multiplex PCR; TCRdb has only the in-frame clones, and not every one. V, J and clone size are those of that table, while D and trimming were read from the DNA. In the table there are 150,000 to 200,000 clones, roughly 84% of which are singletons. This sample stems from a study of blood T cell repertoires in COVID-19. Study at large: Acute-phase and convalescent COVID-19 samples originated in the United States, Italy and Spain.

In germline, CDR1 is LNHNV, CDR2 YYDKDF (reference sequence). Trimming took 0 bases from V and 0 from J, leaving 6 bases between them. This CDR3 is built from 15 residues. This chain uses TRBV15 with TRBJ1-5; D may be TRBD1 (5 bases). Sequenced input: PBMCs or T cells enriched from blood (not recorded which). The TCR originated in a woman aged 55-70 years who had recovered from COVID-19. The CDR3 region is CATSRDRGSNQPQHF. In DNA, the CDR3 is TGTGCCACCAGCAGAGATAGGGGTAGCAATCAGCCCCAGCATTTT.